One sample yielded the 7 T cell receptor beta chains listed below, sequenced in a study of blood T cell repertoires in COVID-19. Only in-frame clones appear in the TCRdb table, and some are missing; sequencing was by immunoSEQ multiplex PCR. The sample shows tens of thousands of clones, 75% to 90% of them seen only once. Sequencing input: peripheral blood. The receptors originated from a woman aged 65 to 85 with acute or convalescent COVID-19.

The J gene is TRBJ1-1, the V gene TRBV12-3 or TRBV12-4; no firm D call. The CDR3 extends over 13 amino acids. Trimming shortened V by 6 bases and J by 0 bases, and 8 bases separated the two germline ends. CDR3 sequence: CASSPSMNTEAFF. The CDR3 coding sequence is TGTGCCAGCAGCCCTAGTATGAACACTGAAGCTTTCTTT.

The chain joins TRBV18 to TRBJ1-2; D ambiguous. The CDR3 has 18 amino acids. In germline, CDR1 is KGHSH, CDR2 LQKENI. V lost 1 base and J 0 bases, leaving 18 bases between the germline ends. The CDR3 DNA follows: TGTGCCAGCTCACCACTTGGCAGCGATCATTTTCCTAACTATGGCTACACCTTC. As protein: CASSPLGSDHFPNYGYTF.

This rearrangement joins TRBV7-9 to TRBJ1-5; 10 bases align to TRBD1. The CDR3 sequence is 17 residues long. The ends lost 4 bases at V and 7 bases at J; junction bases unmatched: 13. Germline lookup yields CDR1 SEHNR and CDR2 FQNEAQ (reference sequence). The CDR3 reads CASSSGGTGEGIQPQHF. The CDR3 DNA reads TGTGCCAGCAGCTCGGGTGGGACAGGGGAAGGGATACAGCCCCAGCATTTT.

This clone has a single count. The gene calls are TRBV9 and TRBJ2-3; 10 bases are shared with TRBD1. The CDR3 covers 17 residues. CDR1 and CDR2 from the germline V gene are SGDLS and YYNGEE. V was pared by 4 bases and J by 6 bases, with 14 bases of the junction left unmatched. The CDR3 sequence is CASSSRWDRGYSDTQYF. The CDR3 nucleotides are TGTGCCAGCAGCTCTAGGTGGGACAGGGGATATTCGGATACGCAGTATTTT.

The chain has TRBV29-1 and TRBJ2-3, with 7 bases fitting TRBD1. The CDR3 consists of 15 residues. V dropped 7 bases and J dropped 0; count of bases not matched to a gene: 10. Germline V gene lookup returns CDR1 SQVTM and CDR2 ANQGSEA. The CDR3 coding sequence is TGCAGCGCCCAGGACAGGCACTCTAGCACAGATACGCAGTATTTT. Translation gives CSAQDRHSSTDTQYF.

This chain joins TRBV10-1 and TRBJ2-3, with TRBD2 identical over 14 bases. This CDR3 region has 16 residues. Germline V lookup: CDR1 WNHNN, CDR2 SYGVQD (reference sequence). With 0 bases clipped from V and 7 bases from J, the junction kept 3 bases outside the gene matches. The CDR3 bases are TGCGCCAGCAGTGAGTCGGGGACTAGCGGGGGAAATACGCAGTATTTT. It codes for CASSESGTSGGNTQYF.

The chain couples TRBV24-1 to TRBJ2-7, with unresolved D. The CDR3 has 11 amino acids. The germline V gene encodes CDR1 KGHDR and CDR2 SFDVKD. Trimming took off 4 bases at V and 4 bases at J, with 4 bases between the two ends. CDR3 nucleotides: TGTGCCACCAGTGACGGGTACGAGCAGTACGTC. Translated, it gives CATSDGYEQYV.